These 27 T cell receptor beta chains share one sample of origin, sequenced in a study of T cells in Graves' hyperthyroidism and ophthalmopathy. TCR beta CDR3 sequences were amplified from RNA transcripts. First-round RT-PCR of the TCR CDR3 relied on the HTBI primer set. TCRdb passed the multiplex PCR reads through MiXCR, listing each CDR3 protein once. Of about 700,000 distinct CDR3 sequences in the sample, less than 15% are singletons; the top ten hold around 9.6%. The sample consisted of blood. These receptors were collected from a woman between 18 and 29 years old with Graves' hyperthyroidism.

This clonotype was seen ten or more times. V usage is TRBV2 and J usage is TRBJ2-7; 13 nucleotides match TRBD2. There are 15 residues in the CDR3. Trimming took 8 bases from V and 7 from J; bases not matched to a gene: 11. Germline CDR1 reads SNHLY; CDR2 reads FYNNEI. The DNA of the CDR3 is TGTGCCAGCTGGACCGGGACTAGCGGGACGGGGGAGCAGTACTTC. Protein sequence: CASWTGTSGTGEQYF.

This sequence joins TRBV5-8 and TRBJ2-7; 7 bases match TRBD1. Losses at the gene ends were 4 bases for V and 3 bases for J; bases not matched to a gene: 4. Germline CDR1 and CDR2: SGHTS and YDEGEE. The CDR3 totals 13 residues. The CDR3 nucleotides read TGTGCCAGCAGCCTTCAGGGGGACTACGAGCAGTACTTC. This gives the protein CASSLQGDYEQYF.

This clonotype has a handful of counts. The J gene is TRBJ1-4, the V gene TRBV5-4, with 9 bases fitting TRBD1. CDR3 size: 16 residues. Germline assignment: CDR1 SGHNT and CDR2 YYREEE (reference sequence). The junction had 7 bases not matched to a gene; V was cut back by 4 bases and J by 3 bases. CDR3 bases: TGTGCCAGCAGCCCGAACAGGGGGCCGGCTAATGAAAAACTGTTTTTT. Its translation is CASSPNRGPANEKLFF.

This clonotype appeared a few times. The V call is TRBV10-3, the J call TRBJ2-3; D might be TRBD1 (6 bases). Trimming left V 3 bases short and J 4 bases short, with 14 bases between. CDR1 and CDR2 (germline): ENHRY, SYGVKD. The CDR3 consists of 15 residues. CDR3 loop: CAISDLYRDADTQYF. CDR3 DNA sequence: TGTGCCATCAGTGATCTGTACAGGGACGCAGATACGCAGTATTTT.

The J gene is TRBJ2-7, the V gene TRBV5-6; 9 nucleotides align to TRBD2. V shed 3 bases and J 2 bases; nucleotides not matched to a gene: 6. CDR1 is SGHDT and CDR2 is YYEEEE in the germline V gene. The CDR3 extends over 15 amino acids. The CDR3 protein is CASSSQTSGTYEQYF. In DNA, the CDR3 is TGTGCCAGCAGCTCGCAGACTAGCGGAACCTACGAGCAGTACTTC.

This clonotype occurred a few times. The chain carries TRBV29-1 and TRBJ1-5; D remains ambiguous. Trimming took off 4 bases at V and 2 bases at J, with 6 bases between the two ends. The germline gives CDR1 SQVTM, CDR2 ANQGSEA. CDR3 length: 12 amino acids. CDR3 amino acids: CSVGNGNQPQHF. The CDR3 DNA reads TGCAGCGTTGGAAATGGCAATCAGCCCCAGCATTTT.

This clonotype was seen at least ten times. V and J are TRBV30 and TRBJ2-1; 9 bases align to TRBD2. The germline V gene encodes CDR1 GTSNPN and CDR2 SVGIG (reference sequence). V lost 0 bases and J lost 6; bases outside the gene matches: 21. The CDR3 totals 20 residues. The CDR3 bases are TGTGCCTGGAGTGTGTCGTATAGCGGGAGTCCATCCTCACTCAGCAATGAGCAGTTCTTC. Translated: CAWSVSYSGSPSSLSNEQFF.

This clonotype was recorded many times. The chain combines TRBV3-1 with TRBJ1-1; TRBD1 aligns across 7 bases. V dropped 1 base and J dropped 5; count of bases not matched to a gene: 1. The CDR3 extends over 13 amino acids. Germline V lookup: CDR1 LGHDT, CDR2 YNNKEL (reference sequence). In nucleotides, the CDR3 is TGTGCCAGCAGCCAAGCAGGGGGGACTGAAGCTTTCTTT. This translates into CASSQAGGTEAFF.

This clonotype was detected ten times or more. CDR3 loop: CASSFSTLNTDTQYF. CDR3 in DNA: TGTGCCAGCAGTTTTTCCACCCTCAACACAGATACGCAGTATTTT. The chain is built from TRBV12-3 or TRBV12-4 and TRBJ2-3; no firm D call. V gave up 3 bases and J gave up 2 bases, with 12 bases separating them. This CDR3 is 15 amino acids long.

This clonotype came up many times. This chain uses TRBV12-3 or TRBV12-4 with TRBJ1-4; 7 bases agree with TRBD1. The junction had 9 bases not matched to a gene; V was cut back by 6 bases and J by 8 bases. The CDR3 has 14 residues. Written as DNA, the CDR3 is TGTGCCAGCAGCCCGACAGGGATGGGGGAAAAACTGTTTTTT. This codes for CASSPTGMGEKLFF.

This clonotype was seen repeatedly, ten times or more. The chain is built from TRBV7-2 and TRBJ2-7; 8 nucleotides line up with TRBD2. The V segment lost 8 bases and the J segment 3 bases; nucleotides outside the gene matches: 0. In germline, CDR1 is SGHTA, CDR2 FQGNSA. The CDR3 runs 11 residues. The CDR3 nucleotides read TGTGCCAGCGCGGGGGGCTACGAGCAGTACTTC. It specifies CASAGGYEQYF.

J is TRBJ2-1 and V is TRBV4-3, with D perhaps TRBD2 (6 bases). Germline CDR1 LGHNA, CDR2 YSLEER. V lost 0 bases to trimming and J lost 9 bases, with 9 bases between them. This CDR3 has 13 amino acids. The CDR3 region has the DNA TGCGCCAGCAGCCAAGAGCGGAGGGGTGAGCAGTTCTTC. Protein: CASSQERRGEQFF.

This clonotype showed up just a few times. This sequence joins TRBV19 and TRBJ1-1; D is unclear. This CDR3 contains 14 residues. Trimming left V 0 bases short and J 0 bases short, with 5 bases between. Germline V gene sequence: CDR1 LNHDA, CDR2 SQIVND (reference sequence). The CDR3 bases are TGTGCCAGTAGTATAGAGAGGTTGAACACTGAAGCTTTCTTT. Translating it yields CASSIERLNTEAFF.

This clonotype was seen more than once but under ten times. V gene TRBV10-3 combines with J gene TRBJ2-5; perhaps TRBD1 as D (6 bases). V dropped 4 bases and J dropped 2 bases, with 17 bases sitting between them. Looked up from germline, CDR1 is ENHRY and CDR2 is SYGVKD. The CDR3 consists of 16 residues. This CDR3 reads CAISAVQGRGQETQYF. The CDR3 bases are TGTGCCATCAGTGCGGTACAGGGAAGAGGGCAAGAGACCCAGTACTTC.

Worth noting for this clonotype: A much larger clone is a single base away; this may be a read error. The rearrangement links TRBV30 to TRBJ2-7, with no clear D. The CDR3 consists of 12 residues. Germline V lookup: CDR1 GTSNPN, CDR2 SVGIG (reference sequence). CDR3 nucleotide sequence: TGTGCCTGGGCCCTCAATACCTACGGGCAGTACTTC. Protein sequence: CAWALNTYGQYF. Full variable domain (rest looked up from reference TRBV30 and TRBJ2-7): SQTIHQWPATLVQPVGSPLSLECTVEGTSNPNLYWYRQAAGRGLQLLFYSVGIGQISSEVPQNLSASRPQDRQFILSSKKLLLSDSGFYLCAWALNTYGQYFGPGTRLTVT.

This clonotype has more than one count but fewer than ten. The rearrangement uses TRBV9 and TRBJ2-3; D ambiguous. CDR1 SGDLS and CDR2 YYNGEE come from the germline V gene. The CDR3 loop spans 16 amino acids. The germline V and J ends were trimmed by 0 bases and 0 bases, with 11 bases remaining between them. CDR3 residues: CASSVESAVSTDTQYF. As DNA, the CDR3 is TGTGCCAGCAGCGTAGAGAGCGCCGTTAGCACAGATACGCAGTATTTT.

The chain links TRBV7-9 to TRBJ2-3; D possibly corresponds to TRBD2 (5 bases). Looked up from germline, CDR1 is SEHNR and CDR2 is FQNEAQ (reference sequence). Between the trimmed V and J ends, which lost 2 bases and 2 bases, there was a span of 11 bases. The CDR3 length is 15 residues. CDR3 nucleotides: TGTGCCAGCAGCTTACGCGAGGGCTCCACAGATACGCAGTATTTT. This translates into CASSLREGSTDTQYF.

This clonotype was seen at least ten times. At one boundary the junction diverges from the germline segment, which might be a read error. V usage is TRBV20-1 and J usage is TRBJ1-4; 7 bases match TRBD1. In germline, CDR1 is DFQATT, CDR2 SNEGSKA (reference sequence). CDR3 length: 14 residues. As DNA, the CDR3 is TGCAGTGCTAGAGATACGGGACAGAACGAAAACCTGTTTTTT. Protein: CSARDTGQNENLFF.

J is TRBJ1-3 and V is TRBV18, with TRBD1 identical over 7 bases. The CDR3 is 16 amino acids. The V and J ends lost 3 bases and 0 bases, in that order; junction bases with no gene match: 5. The germline CDR1 and CDR2 sequences are KGHSH and LQKENI. The DNA for the CDR3 is TGTGCCAGCTCACCCGGACAGGAGAACTCTGGAAACACCATATATTTT. Translated, it gives CASSPGQENSGNTIYF.

On this clonotype: Without the conserved terminal phenylalanine or tryptophan, this CDR3 likely stems from a read error. This chain uses TRBV6-1 with TRBJ1-1; D not certain. The germline V gene has CDR1 MNHNS and CDR2 SASEGT. The CDR3 sequence is 15 residues long. The V and J ends lost 8 bases and 3 bases respectively, with 19 bases between them. CDR3 DNA sequence: TGTGCCAGCTCTTCGTCGGGTAGGCGCCACACTGAAGCTTTCTCT. Its protein is CASSSSGRRHTEAFS.

This clonotype was observed a few times. The chain employs TRBV27 and TRBJ2-7; D is unresolved. CDR3 length equals 11 residues. V was clipped by 9 bases and J by 3 bases, with 9 bases between them. Looked up from germline, CDR1 is MNHEY and CDR2 is SMNVEV (reference sequence). CDR3 protein: CASFSGYEQYF. DNA for the CDR3: TGTGCCAGTTTCTCCGGCTACGAGCAGTACTTC.

This clonotype was detected only a few times. This sequence joins TRBV9 and TRBJ2-1, with D possibly being TRBD1 (5 bases). V was shortened by 4 bases and J by 6 bases, with 17 bases between the two germline ends. CDR1 is SGDLS and CDR2 is YYNGEE in the germline V gene. The CDR3 is made up of 15 amino acids. For the CDR3, the DNA is TGTGCCAGCAGCCCCAGGTGGGGCGCCGGCAATGAGCAGTTCTTC. Encoded protein: CASSPRWGAGNEQFF.

Ten or more counts support this clonotype. This sequence joins TRBV28 and TRBJ2-7, with D perhaps matching TRBD1 or TRBD2 (5 bases each). V was clipped by 7 bases and J by 6 bases, with 16 bases between them. Germline V gives CDR1 MDHEN, CDR2 SYDVKM. The CDR3 has 13 residues. CDR3 DNA sequence: TGTGCCAGCACCGAGCAGGGACGATTCGAGCAGTACTTC. This codes for CASTEQGRFEQYF.

This chain connects TRBV5-1 to TRBJ1-6, with a possible D match to TRBD1 (5 bases). The CDR3 consists of 16 residues. The V end was cut by 0 bases, the J end by 8 bases, with 15 bases between. The germline CDR1 and CDR2 sequences are SGHRS and YFSETQ. The CDR3 protein is CASSLGVVRDDSPLHF. The CDR3 coding sequence is TGCGCCAGCAGCTTGGGAGTGGTTCGGGACGATTCACCCCTCCACTTT.

This clonotype was found many times. This rearrangement joins TRBV3-1 to TRBJ2-7, with D uncertain. The CDR3 extends over 13 amino acids. Germline V gene data show CDR1 as LGHDT and CDR2 as YNNKEL (reference sequence). V lost 1 base to trimming and J lost 2 bases, with 6 bases between them. The CDR3 nucleotides are TGTGCCAGCAGCCAAGCGCTCGCCTACGAGCAGTACTTC. This sequence encodes CASSQALAYEQYF.

This clonotype was recorded at least ten times. V usage is TRBV7-2 and J usage is TRBJ2-1, with 11 bases lining up with TRBD2. In germline, CDR1 is SGHTA, CDR2 FQGNSA. The J segment lost 5 bases and the V segment lost 2 bases, leaving 2 bases of the junction unmatched. The CDR3 extends over 15 amino acids. The CDR3: CASSLQTSGNNEQFF. Written as DNA, the CDR3 is TGTGCCAGCAGCTTACAGACTAGCGGGAACAATGAGCAGTTCTTC.

The rearrangement uses TRBV6-2 or TRBV6-3 and TRBJ2-7, with 9 nucleotides matching TRBD2. The V gene's germline CDR1 is MNHEY and CDR2 SVGEGT. The CDR3 has 14 residues. The V and J ends lost 7 bases and 4 bases, in that order; junction bases with no gene match: 8. CDR3 protein: CASTTWTSAYEQYF. In DNA form, the CDR3 reads TGTGCCAGCACCACGTGGACTAGCGCGTACGAGCAGTACTTC.